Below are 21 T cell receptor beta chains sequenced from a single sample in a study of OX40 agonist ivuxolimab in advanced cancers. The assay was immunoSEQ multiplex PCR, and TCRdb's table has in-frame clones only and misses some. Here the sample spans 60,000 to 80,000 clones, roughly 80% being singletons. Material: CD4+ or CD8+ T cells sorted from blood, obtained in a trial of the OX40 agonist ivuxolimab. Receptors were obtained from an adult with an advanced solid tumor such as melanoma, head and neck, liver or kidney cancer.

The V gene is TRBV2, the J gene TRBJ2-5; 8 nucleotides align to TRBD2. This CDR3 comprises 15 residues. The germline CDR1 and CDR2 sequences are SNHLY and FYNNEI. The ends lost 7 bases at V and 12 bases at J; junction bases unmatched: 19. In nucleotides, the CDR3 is TGTGCCAGCAATAGGGGTGTAGGGACTAGGTCTCCGGAGTACTTC. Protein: CASNRGVGTRSPEYF.

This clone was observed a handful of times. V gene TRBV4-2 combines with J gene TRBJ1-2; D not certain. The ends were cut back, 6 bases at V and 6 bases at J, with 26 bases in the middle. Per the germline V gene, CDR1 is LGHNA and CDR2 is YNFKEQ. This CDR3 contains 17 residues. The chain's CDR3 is CASRPLFTKVVTDGYTF. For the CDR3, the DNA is TGTGCCAGCAGACCCTTATTTACAAAGGTAGTAACAGATGGCTACACCTTC.

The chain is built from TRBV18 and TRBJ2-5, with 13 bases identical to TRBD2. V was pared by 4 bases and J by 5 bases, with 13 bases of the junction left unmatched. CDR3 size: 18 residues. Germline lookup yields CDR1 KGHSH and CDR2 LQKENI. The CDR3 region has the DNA TGTGCCAGCTCACAACTAGCGGGAGGGCCAATGTTCCGGGAGACCCAGTACTTC. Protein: CASSQLAGGPMFRETQYF.

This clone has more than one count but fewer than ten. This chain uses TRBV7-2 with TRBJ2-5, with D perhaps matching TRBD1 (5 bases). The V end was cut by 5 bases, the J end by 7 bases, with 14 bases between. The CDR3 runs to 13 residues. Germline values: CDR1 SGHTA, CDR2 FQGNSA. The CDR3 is CASSILGQGTQYF. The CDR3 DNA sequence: TGTGCCAGCAGCATACTGGGGCAGGGGACCCAGTACTTC.

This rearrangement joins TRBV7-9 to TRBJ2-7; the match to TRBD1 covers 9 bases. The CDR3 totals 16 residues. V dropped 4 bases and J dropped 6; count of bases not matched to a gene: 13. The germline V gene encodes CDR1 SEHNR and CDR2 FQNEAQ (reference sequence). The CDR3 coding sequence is TGTGCCAGCAGCTACCTTGGGAGTGACAGGGGGTTCGAGCAGTACTTC. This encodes CASSYLGSDRGFEQYF.

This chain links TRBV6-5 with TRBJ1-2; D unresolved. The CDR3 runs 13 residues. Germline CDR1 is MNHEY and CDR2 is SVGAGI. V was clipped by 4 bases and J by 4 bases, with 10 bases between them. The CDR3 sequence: CASSFGVSYGYTF. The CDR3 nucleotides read TGTGCCAGCAGTTTTGGTGTTTCCTATGGCTACACCTTC.

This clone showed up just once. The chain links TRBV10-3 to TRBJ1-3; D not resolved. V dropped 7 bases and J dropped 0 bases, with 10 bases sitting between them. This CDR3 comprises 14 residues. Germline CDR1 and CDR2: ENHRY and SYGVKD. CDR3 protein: CAINPGSSGNTIYF. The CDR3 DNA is TGTGCCATCAACCCGGGGAGCTCTGGAAACACCATATATTTT.

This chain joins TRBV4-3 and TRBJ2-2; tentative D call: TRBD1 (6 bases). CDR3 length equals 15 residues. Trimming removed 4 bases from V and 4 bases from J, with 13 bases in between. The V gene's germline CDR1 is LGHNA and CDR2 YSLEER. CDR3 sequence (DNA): TGCGCCAGCAGCCCAGGGGCACGAGTCACCGGGGAGCTGTTTTTT. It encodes CASSPGARVTGELFF.

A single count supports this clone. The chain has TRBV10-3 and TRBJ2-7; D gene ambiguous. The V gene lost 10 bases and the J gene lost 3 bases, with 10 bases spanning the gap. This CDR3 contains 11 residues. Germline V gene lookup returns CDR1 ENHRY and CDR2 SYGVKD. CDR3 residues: CASRRYYEQYF. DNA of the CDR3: TGTGCCAGCCGTAGGTACTACGAGCAGTACTTC.

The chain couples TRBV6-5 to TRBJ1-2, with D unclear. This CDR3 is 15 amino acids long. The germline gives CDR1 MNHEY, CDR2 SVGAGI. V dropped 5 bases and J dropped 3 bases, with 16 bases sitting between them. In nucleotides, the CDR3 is TGTGCCAGCAGTCCCGGACTCGGGGAGTACTATGGCTACACCTTC. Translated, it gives CASSPGLGEYYGYTF.

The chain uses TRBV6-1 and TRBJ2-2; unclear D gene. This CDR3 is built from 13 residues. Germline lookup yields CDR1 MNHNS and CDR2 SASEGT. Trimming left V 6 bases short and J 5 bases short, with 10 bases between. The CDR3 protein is CASRIIETGELFF. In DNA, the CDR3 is TGTGCCAGCAGGATAATAGAGACCGGGGAGCTGTTTTTT.

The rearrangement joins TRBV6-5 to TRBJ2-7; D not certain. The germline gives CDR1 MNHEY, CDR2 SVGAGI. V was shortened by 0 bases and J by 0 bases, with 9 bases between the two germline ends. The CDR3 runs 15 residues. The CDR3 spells CASSYSGRSSYEQYF. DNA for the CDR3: TGTGCCAGCAGTTACTCGGGAAGGAGCTCCTACGAGCAGTACTTC.

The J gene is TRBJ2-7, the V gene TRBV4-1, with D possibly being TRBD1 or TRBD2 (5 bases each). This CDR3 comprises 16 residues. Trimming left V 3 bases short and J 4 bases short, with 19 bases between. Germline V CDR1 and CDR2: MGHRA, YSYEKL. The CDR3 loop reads CASSHSGTLGVYEQYF. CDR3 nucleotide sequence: TGCGCCAGCAGCCACTCCGGGACGCTTGGAGTTTACGAGCAGTACTTC.

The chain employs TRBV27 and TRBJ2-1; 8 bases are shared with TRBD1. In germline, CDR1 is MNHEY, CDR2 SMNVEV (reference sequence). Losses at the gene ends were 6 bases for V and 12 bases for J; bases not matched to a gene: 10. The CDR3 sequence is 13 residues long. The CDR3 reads CASRFRRGRPQFF. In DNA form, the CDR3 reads TGTGCCAGCAGATTTCGCAGGGGGCGTCCGCAGTTCTTC.

The CDR3 region has the DNA TGTGCCAGCAGCCGCAATGGACTGGTAGATACGCAGTATTTT. Protein sequence: CASSRNGLVDTQYF. The V call is TRBV14, the J call TRBJ2-3; TRBD2 might be the D (5 bases). CDR3 size: 14 residues. Per the germline V gene, CDR1 is SGHDN and CDR2 is FVKESK. V was shortened by 4 bases and J by 5 bases, with 13 bases between the two germline ends.

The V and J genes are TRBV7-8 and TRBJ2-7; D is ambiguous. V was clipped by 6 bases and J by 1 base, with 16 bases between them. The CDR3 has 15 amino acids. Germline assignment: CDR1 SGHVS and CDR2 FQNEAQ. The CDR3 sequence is CASRFHQGPSYEQYF. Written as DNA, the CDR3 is TGTGCCAGCAGATTTCACCAAGGGCCATCCTACGAGCAGTACTTC.

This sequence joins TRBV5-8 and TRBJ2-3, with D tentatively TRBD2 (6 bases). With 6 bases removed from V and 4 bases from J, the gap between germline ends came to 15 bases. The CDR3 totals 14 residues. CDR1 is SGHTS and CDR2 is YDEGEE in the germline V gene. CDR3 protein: CASTRPGVADTQYF. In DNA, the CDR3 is TGTGCCAGCACCCGCCCGGGGGTAGCAGATACGCAGTATTTT.

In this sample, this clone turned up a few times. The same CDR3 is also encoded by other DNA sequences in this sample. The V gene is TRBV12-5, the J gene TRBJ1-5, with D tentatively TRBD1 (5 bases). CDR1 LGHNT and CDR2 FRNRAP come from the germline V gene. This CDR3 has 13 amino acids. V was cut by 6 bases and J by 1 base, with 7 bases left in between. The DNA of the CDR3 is TGTGCTAGTGGACAGGAGAGCAATCAGCCCCAGCATTTT. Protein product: CASGQESNQPQHF.

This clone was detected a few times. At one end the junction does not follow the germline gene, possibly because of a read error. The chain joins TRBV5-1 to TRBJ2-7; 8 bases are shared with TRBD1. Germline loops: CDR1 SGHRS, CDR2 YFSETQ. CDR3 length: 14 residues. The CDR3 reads CASGTGQAVYERYF. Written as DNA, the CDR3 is TGCGCCAGCGGAACGGGACAGGCCGTCTACGAGCGGTACTTC. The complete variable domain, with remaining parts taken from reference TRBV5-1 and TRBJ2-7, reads KAGVTQTPRYLIKTRGQQVTLSCSPISGHRSVSWYQQTPGQGLQFLFEYFSETQRNKGNFPGRFSGRQFSNSRSEMNVSTLELGDSALYLCASGTGQAVYERYFGPGTRLTVT.

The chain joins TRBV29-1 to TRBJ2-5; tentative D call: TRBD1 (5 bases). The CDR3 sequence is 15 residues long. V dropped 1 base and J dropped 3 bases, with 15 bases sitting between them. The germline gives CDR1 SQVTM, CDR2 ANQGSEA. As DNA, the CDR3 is TGCAGCGTTGAAGGTACCTGGCAGGGTAAAGAGACCCAGTACTTC. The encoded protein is CSVEGTWQGKETQYF.

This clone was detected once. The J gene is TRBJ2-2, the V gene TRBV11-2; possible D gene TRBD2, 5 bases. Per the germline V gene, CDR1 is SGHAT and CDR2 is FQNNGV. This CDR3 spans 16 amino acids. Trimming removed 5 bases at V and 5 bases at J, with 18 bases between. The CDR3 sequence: CASSSGYVQSTGELFF. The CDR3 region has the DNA TGTGCCAGCAGCAGCGGATACGTACAGTCGACCGGGGAGCTGTTTTTT.